This T cell receptor beta chain derives from a study of OX40 agonist ivuxolimab in advanced cancers. Points from the study as a whole: A proportion of nonresponders additionally exhibited low normalized T-cell clonal expansion.

Blood draws occurred at baseline, cycle 4 day 1, and cycle 7 day 1. Germline CDR1 reads SGHRS; CDR2 reads YFSETQ. The CDR3 totals 17 residues. The V segment lost 1 base and the J segment 6 bases; nucleotides outside the gene matches: 6. Turning to this clone: Its antigen is unidentified.

Sequenced by immunoSEQ multiplex PCR; TCRdb stores in-frame clones only, minus some. This table has 65,000 to 80,000 clones, around 84% appearing once. The origin of this receptor is an adult with an advanced solid tumor such as melanoma, head and neck, liver or kidney cancer. The rearrangement uses TRBV5-1 and TRBJ2-1; 14 bases fit TRBD2. This specimen was CD4+ or CD8+ T cells sorted from blood, taken in a trial of the OX40 agonist ivuxolimab. The CDR3, as DNA: TGCGCCAGCAGCTTGAGACTAGCGGGGGGGTTAGGCAATGAGCAGTTCTTC. It translates to CASSLRLAGGLGNEQFF.